The 8 T cell receptor beta chains in this list originate from one sample, sequenced in a study of regulatory T cells in long-lasting Graves disease. Combining iRepertoire HTBI primers with Arm-PCR of CDR3 regions, the authors built TCR beta libraries. TCRdb called the multiplex PCR reads again in MiXCR, with one record for every CDR3 protein. The sample lists 400,000 to 550,000 distinct CDR3 sequences, 16% seen once, with 23% in the top ten. Time point defined: newly diagnosed GD, antithyroid drugs for less than 3 months. From PBMCs, RNA was extracted and then used to make the TCR library. The same data also contributed to another study, on T cells in Graves' hyperthyroidism and ophthalmopathy.

The specimen was peripheral blood mononuclear cells (PBMCs), collected at new diagnosis, from a patient treated with antithyroid drugs. The source is a woman aged 18-29 years with Graves disease.

Comments on this clonotype: This may stem from a read error, because a much larger clone lies one nucleotide away. The V call is TRBV28, the J call TRBJ2-1; 10 bases map to TRBD1. The ends lost 5 bases at V and 4 bases at J; junction bases unmatched: 17. This CDR3 comprises 19 residues. Germline loops: CDR1 MDHEN, CDR2 SYDVKM. The CDR3 sequence is CASSLQTPDRGQRYNEQFF. CDR3 coding DNA: TGTGCCAGCAGTCTCCAAACACCCGACAGGGGGCAGCGGTACAATGAGCAGTTCTTC. Using reference TRBV28 and TRBJ2-1 for the parts outside the CDR3, the full variable domain is DVKVTQSSRYLVKRTGEKVFLECVQDMDHENMFWYRQDPGLGLRLIYFSYDVKMKEKGDIPEGYSVSREKKERFSLILESASTNQTSMYLCASSLQTPDRGQRYNEQFFGPGTRLTVL.

The rearrangement uses TRBV27 and TRBJ2-3, with TRBD2 matching 7 bases. This CDR3 region has 17 residues. Germline lookup yields CDR1 MNHEY and CDR2 SMNVEV (reference sequence). J gave up 0 bases and V 5 bases, and 11 bases lay outside the gene matches. CDR3 loop: CASSPLVGGGSTDTQYF. The CDR3 DNA is TGTGCCAGCAGTCCTCTCGTGGGGGGAGGGAGCACAGATACGCAGTATTTT.

The CDR3 DNA follows: TGTGCCAGCAGCCAAGCGGGAGGGAAGAGAGAAAAACTGTTTTTT. This codes for CASSQAGGKREKLFF. The chain is built from TRBV3-1 and TRBJ1-4; D is uncertain. The ends were cut back, 1 base at V and 8 bases at J, with 14 bases in the middle. Germline loops: CDR1 LGHDT, CDR2 YNNKEL (reference sequence). The CDR3 runs 15 residues.

V is TRBV9 and J is TRBJ1-1; D gene unclear. The CDR3 loop spans 14 amino acids. Trimming pared 0 bases from V and 0 bases from J, leaving 6 bases between. Germline V gene sequence: CDR1 SGDLS, CDR2 YYNGEE. CDR3 nucleotides: TGTGCCAGCAGCGTAGGGCGGGTGAACACTGAAGCTTTCTTT. This codes for CASSVGRVNTEAFF.

The chain combines TRBV5-1 with TRBJ2-7; 15 positions agree with TRBD2. Losses at the gene ends were 3 bases for V and 5 bases for J; bases not matched to a gene: 6. Germline values: CDR1 SGHRS, CDR2 YFSETQ. This CDR3 is 16 amino acids long. The CDR3 is CASSSGLAGGKNEQYF. Here the CDR3 DNA reads TGCGCCAGCAGCTCCGGACTAGCGGGAGGGAAAAACGAGCAGTACTTC.

This rearrangement joins TRBV7-9 to TRBJ2-2; D remains unclear. Trimming removed 6 bases from V and 1 base from J, with 15 bases in between. Germline CDR1 is SEHNR and CDR2 is FQNEAQ (reference sequence). The CDR3 loop spans 16 amino acids. The CDR3 is CASSPKSRLNTGELFF. CDR3 coding DNA: TGTGCCAGCAGTCCCAAATCTCGCTTGAACACCGGGGAGCTGTTTTTT. The variable domain in full, completed from reference TRBV7-9 and TRBJ2-2, reads DTGVSQNPRHKITKRGQNVTFRCDPISEHNRLYWYRQTLGQGPEFLTYFQNEAQLEKSRLLSDRFSAERPKGSFSTLEIQRTEQGDSAMYLCASSPKSRLNTGELFFGEGSRLTVL.

The V gene is TRBV2, the J gene TRBJ1-1; D may be TRBD1 (6 bases). Germline-derived CDR1 and CDR2 are SNHLY and FYNNEI. V was pared by 3 bases and J by 4 bases, with 15 bases between. This CDR3 contains 15 residues. The DNA of the CDR3 is TGTGCCAGCAGTGATTTTCAGGGGACGGGCACTGAAGCTTTCTTT. Protein sequence: CASSDFQGTGTEAFF.

This clonotype was observed many times. The chain recombines TRBV25-1 with TRBJ2-7, with D perhaps assigned TRBD1 or TRBD2 (5 bases each). This CDR3 spans 15 amino acids. Trimming pared 1 base from V and 4 bases from J, leaving 14 bases between. The germline V gene has CDR1 MGHDK and CDR2 SYGVNS. The CDR3: CASSELGTVNYEQYF. The CDR3 DNA reads TGTGCCAGCAGTGAATTAGGGACGGTGAATTACGAGCAGTACTTC.